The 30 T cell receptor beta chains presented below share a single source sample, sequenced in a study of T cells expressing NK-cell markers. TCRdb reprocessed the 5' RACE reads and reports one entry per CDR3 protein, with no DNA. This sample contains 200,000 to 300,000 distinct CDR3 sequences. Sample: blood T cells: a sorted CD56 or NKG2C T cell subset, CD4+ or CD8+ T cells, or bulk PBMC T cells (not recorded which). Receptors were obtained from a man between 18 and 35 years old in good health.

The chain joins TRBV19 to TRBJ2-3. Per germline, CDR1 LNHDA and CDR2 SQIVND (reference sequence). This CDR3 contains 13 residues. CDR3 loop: CASSIWLADTQYF. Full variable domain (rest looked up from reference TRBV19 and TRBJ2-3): DGGITQSPKYLFRKEGQNVTLSCEQNLNHDAMYWYRQDPGQGLRLIYYSQIVNDFQKGDIAEGYSVSREKKESFPLTVTSAQKNPTAFYLCASSIWLADTQYFGPGTRLTVL.

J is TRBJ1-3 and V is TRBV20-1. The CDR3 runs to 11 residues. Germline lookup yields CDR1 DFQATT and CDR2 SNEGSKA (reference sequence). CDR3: CSAPIADTIYF.

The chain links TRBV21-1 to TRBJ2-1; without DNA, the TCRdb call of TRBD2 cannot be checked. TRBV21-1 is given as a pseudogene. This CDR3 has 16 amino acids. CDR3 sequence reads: CASSKEGEREATEQFF.

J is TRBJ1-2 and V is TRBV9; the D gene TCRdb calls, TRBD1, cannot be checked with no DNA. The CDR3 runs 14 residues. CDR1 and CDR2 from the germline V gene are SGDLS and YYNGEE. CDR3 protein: CASSVTDSPLGYTF.

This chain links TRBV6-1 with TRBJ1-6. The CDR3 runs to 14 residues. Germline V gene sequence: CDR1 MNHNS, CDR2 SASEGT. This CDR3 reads CASSDGLNNSPLHF.

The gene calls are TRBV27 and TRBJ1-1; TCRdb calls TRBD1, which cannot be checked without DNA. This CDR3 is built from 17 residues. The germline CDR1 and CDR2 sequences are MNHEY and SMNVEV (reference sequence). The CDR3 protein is CASSFRGQGRRNTEAFF.

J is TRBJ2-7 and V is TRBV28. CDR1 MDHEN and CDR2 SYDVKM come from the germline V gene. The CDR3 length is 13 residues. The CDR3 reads CASSTTPTYEQYF. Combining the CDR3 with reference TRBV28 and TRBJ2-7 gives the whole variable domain DVKVTQSSRYLVKRTGEKVFLECVQDMDHENMFWYRQDPGLGLRLIYFSYDVKMKEKGDIPEGYSVSREKKERFSLILESASTNQTSMYLCASSTTPTYEQYFGPGTRLTVT.

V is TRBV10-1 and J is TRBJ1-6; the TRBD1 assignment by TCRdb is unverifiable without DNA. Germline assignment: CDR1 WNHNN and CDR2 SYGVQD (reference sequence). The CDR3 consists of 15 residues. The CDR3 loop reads CASSYRGRDNSPLHF.

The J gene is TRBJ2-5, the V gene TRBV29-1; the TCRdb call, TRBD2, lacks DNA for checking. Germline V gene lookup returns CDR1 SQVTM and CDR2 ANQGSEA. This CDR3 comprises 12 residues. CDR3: CSIRLLVATQYF. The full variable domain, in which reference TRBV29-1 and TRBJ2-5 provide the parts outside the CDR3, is SAVISQKPSRDICQRGTSLTIQCQVDSQVTMMFWYRQQPGQSLTLIATANQGSEATYESGFVIDKFPISRPNLTFSTLTVSNMSPEDSSIYLCSIRLLVATQYFGPGTRLLVL.

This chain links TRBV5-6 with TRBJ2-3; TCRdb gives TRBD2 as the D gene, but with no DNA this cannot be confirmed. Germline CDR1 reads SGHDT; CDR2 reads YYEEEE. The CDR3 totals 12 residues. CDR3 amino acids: CASSPGGLVTYF. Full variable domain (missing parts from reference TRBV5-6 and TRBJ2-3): DAGVTQSPTHLIKTRGQQVTLRCSPKSGHDTVSWYQQALGQGPQFIFQYYEEEERQRGNFPDRFSGHQFPNYSSELNVNALLLGDSALYLCASSPGGLVTYFGPGTRLTVL.

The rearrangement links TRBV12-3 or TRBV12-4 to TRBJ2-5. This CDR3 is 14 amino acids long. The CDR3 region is CASSLLAIEETQYF.

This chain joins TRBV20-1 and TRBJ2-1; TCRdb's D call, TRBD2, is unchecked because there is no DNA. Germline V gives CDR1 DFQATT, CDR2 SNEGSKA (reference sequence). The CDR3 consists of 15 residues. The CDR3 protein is CSASILAGGGGEQFF.

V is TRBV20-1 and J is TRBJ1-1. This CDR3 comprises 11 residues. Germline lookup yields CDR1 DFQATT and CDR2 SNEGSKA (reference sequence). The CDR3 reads CSIPIIPEAFF.

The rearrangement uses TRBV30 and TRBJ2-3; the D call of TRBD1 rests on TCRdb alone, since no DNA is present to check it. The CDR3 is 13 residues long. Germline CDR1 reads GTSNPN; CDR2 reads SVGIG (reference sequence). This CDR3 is CAWKRRDADTQYF.

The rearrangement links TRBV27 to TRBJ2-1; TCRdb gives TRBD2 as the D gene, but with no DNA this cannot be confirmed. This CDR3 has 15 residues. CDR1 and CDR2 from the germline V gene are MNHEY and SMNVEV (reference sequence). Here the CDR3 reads CASSLLRGRANEQFF.

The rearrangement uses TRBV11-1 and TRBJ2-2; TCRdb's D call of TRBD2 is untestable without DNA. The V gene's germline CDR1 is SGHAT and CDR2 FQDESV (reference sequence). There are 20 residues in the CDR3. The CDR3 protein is CASSLPSDYAPLSNTGELFF.

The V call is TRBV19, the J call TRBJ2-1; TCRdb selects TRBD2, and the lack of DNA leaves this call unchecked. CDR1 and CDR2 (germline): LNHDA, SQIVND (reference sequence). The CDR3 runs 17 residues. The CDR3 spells CASSILGLAAGGNEQFF. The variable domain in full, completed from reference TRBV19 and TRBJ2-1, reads DGGITQSPKYLFRKEGQNVTLSCEQNLNHDAMYWYRQDPGQGLRLIYYSQIVNDFQKGDIAEGYSVSREKKESFPLTVTSAQKNPTAFYLCASSILGLAAGGNEQFFGPGTRLTVL.

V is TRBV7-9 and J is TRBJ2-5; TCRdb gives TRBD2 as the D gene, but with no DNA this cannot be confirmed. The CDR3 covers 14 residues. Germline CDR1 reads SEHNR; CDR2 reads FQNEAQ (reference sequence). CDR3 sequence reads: CASSSGTNQETQYF. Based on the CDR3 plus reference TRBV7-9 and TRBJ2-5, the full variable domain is DTGVSQNPRHKITKRGQNVTFRCDPISEHNRLYWYRQTLGQGPEFLTYFQNEAQLEKSRLLSDRFSAERPKGSFSTLEIQRTEQGDSAMYLCASSSGTNQETQYFGPGTRLLVL.

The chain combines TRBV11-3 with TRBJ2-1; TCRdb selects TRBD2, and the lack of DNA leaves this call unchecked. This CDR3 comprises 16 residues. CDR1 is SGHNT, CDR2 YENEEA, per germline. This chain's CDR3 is CASSLVTSGGGNEQFF.

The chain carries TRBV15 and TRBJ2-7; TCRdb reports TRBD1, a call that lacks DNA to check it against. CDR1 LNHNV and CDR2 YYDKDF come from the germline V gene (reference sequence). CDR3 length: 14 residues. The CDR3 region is CATSVPGVEGRQYF. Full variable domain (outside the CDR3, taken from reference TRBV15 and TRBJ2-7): DAMVIQNPRYQVTQFGKPVTLSCSQTLNHNVMYWYQQKSSQAPKLLFHYYDKDFNNEADTPDNFQSRRPNTSFCFLDIRSPGLGDTAMYLCATSVPGVEGRQYFGPGTRLTVT.

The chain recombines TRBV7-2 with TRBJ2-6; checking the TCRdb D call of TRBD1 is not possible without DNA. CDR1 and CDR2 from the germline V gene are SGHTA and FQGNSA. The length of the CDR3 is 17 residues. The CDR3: CASNRGGQISGANVLTF.

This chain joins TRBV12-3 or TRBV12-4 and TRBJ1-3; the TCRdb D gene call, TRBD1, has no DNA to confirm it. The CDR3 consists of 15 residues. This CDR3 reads CASSSPTVSGNTIYF.

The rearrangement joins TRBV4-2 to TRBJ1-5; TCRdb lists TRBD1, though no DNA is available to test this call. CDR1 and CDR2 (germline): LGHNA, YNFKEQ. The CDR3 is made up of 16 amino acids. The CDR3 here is CASSDRTGGVNQPQHF.

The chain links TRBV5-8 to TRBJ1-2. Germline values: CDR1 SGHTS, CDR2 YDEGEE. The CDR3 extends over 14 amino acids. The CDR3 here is CASSQAETLYGYTF. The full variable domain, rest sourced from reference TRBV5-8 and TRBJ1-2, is EAGVTQSPTHLIKTRGQQATLRCSPISGHTSVYWYQQALGLGLQFLLWYDEGEERNRGNFPPRFSGRQFPNYSSELNVNALELEDSALYLCASSQAETLYGYTFGSGTRLTVV.

CDR3 residues: CASSPVLRTSTDTQYF. The chain is built from TRBV12-3 or TRBV12-4 and TRBJ2-3; TCRdb returns TRBD2, unconfirmable since there is no DNA. CDR3 length: 16 amino acids.

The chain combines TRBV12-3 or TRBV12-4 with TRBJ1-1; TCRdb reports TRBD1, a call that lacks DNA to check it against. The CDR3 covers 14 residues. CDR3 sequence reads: CASSLLRTGPEAFF.

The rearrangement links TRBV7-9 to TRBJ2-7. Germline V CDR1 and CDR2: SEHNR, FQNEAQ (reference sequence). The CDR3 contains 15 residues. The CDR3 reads CASSSTGRLVYEQYF.

This chain's CDR3 is CSASLALGHQPQHF. The chain employs TRBV20-1 and TRBJ1-5. CDR3 length equals 14 residues. Germline CDR1 reads DFQATT; CDR2 reads SNEGSKA (reference sequence).

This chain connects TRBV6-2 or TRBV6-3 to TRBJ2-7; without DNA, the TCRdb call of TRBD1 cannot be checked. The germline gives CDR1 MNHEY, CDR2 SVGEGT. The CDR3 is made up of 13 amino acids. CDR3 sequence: CASSSLRGYEQYF.

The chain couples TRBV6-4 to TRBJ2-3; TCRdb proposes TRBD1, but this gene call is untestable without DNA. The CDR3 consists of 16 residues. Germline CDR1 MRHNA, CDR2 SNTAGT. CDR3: CASSDSATGGADTQYF.